This paragraph reports one TCR beta chain. The antigen is unknown. The data stem from a study of T cell responses to AZD1222 COVID-19 vaccine. In the study overall: Second doses were pooled across both intervals (about 4 or about 12 weeks).

Overall study results and limits: Baseline seropositivity occurred in only a handful of AZD1222 recipients. Donors were chiefly white British, with a greater number of females, and clonal diversity was perhaps underestimated.

This CDR3 region has 14 residues. The V end lost 2 bases, the J end lost 2 bases, and 9 bases lay between the germline ends. Germline lookup yields CDR1 SGHRS and CDR2 YFSETQ. Measured with immunoSEQ multiplex PCR; TCRdb has only the in-frame clones, and not every one. The table has about 110,000 clones, roughly nine tenths seen once. This sequence was found in an adult in good health. The sequencing here drew on peripheral blood, taken on day 0 of AZD1222 vaccination. The V call is TRBV5-1, the J call TRBJ2-3, with TRBD1 as a possible D gene (5 bases). DNA for the CDR3: TGCGCCAGCAGCTTAGGGGTAGCCACAGATACGCAGTATTTT. Its translation: CASSLGVATDTQYF. The variable domain in full, completed from reference TRBV5-1 and TRBJ2-3, reads KAGVTQTPRYLIKTRGQQVTLSCSPISGHRSVSWYQQTPGQGLQFLFEYFSETQRNKGNFPGRFSGRQFSNSRSEMNVSTLELGDSALYLCASSLGVATDTQYFGPGTRLTVL.